This record concerns one T cell receptor (beta chain) sequence. Original processing methods: Estimation of nucleated cell counts was performed using reference gene primer amplification. The data were produced by immunoSEQ multiplex PCR, yet TCRdb's version contains in-frame clones alone and is incomplete. V, J and clone size reflect that table, while D and trimming were determined from the DNA. The sample consists of over 70,000 clones, 75% to 85% of them appearing once. This sample was included in a study of blood T cell repertoires in COVID-19. The overall study: Whether acute or convalescent, the COVID-19 samples came from the United States, Italy and Spain. In each case, the material was cDNA or gDNA derived from T cells, B-cell-depleted T cells, or PBMCs.

The TCR originated in a woman older than 75 with acute or convalescent COVID-19. The sample comprised peripheral blood.

The CDR3 spells CASSLEQGSGHSNQPQHF. As DNA, the CDR3 is TGTGCCAGCAGCTTAGAACAGGGTTCGGGACATAGCAATCAGCCCCAGCATTTT. The chain has TRBV7-8 and TRBJ1-5; a possible D gene is TRBD1 (6 bases). The germline V gene has CDR1 SGHVS and CDR2 FQNEAQ. V shed 1 base and J shed 0 bases, with 16 bases lying between them. The CDR3 contains 18 residues.